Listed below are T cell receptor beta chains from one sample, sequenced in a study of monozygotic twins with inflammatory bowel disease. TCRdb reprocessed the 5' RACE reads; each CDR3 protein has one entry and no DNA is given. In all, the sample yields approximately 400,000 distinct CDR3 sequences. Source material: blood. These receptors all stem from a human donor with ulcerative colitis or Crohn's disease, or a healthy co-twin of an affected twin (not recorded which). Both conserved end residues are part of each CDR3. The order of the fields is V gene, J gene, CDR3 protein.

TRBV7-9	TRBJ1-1	CASSSGQGSTEAFF
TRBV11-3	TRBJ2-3	CASSLGVGGTDTQYF
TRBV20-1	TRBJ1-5	CSARVGGGNQPQHF
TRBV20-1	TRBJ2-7	CSALAGATYEQYF
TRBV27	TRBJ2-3	CASNRGGAFPTDTQYF
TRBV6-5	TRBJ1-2	CASTLGVRYGYTF
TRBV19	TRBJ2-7	CASSIGTGNEQYF
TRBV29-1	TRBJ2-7	CSVVSGSLRGQYF
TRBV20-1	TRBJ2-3	CSATGWSGRTDTQYF
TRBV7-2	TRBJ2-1	CASSAGLAVGEQFF
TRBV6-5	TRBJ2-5	CASSYFSREQETQYF
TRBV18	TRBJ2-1	CASSPQGPNEQFF
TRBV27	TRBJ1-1	CASSLFPRQGETEAFF
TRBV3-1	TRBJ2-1	CASSQDGTLTYNEQFF
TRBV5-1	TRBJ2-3	CASSLGSSGTQYF
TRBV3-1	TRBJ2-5	CASAGPFRRKETQYF
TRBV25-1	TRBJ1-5	CASSKGGGQPQHF
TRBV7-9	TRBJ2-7	CASSNTGRRNYEQYF
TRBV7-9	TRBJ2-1	CASSLDFVEQFF
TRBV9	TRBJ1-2	CASSPRGLFYGYTF
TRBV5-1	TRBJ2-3	CASSLVPGLAGTDTQYF
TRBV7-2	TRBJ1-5	CASSLPGAHQPQHF
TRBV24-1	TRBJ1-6	CATSSKDNSPLHF
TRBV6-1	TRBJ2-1	CASSHGLAPSYNEQFF
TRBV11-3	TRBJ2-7	CASSLLAGARSEQYF
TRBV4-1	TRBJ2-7	CASSQRAGGPIYEQYF
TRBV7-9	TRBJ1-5	CASSRQGQGLEPQHF
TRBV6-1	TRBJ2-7	CASSENGFYEQYF
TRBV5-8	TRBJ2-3	CASSLELAGGTDTQYF
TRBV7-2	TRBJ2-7	CASSPRNRLPPYEQYF
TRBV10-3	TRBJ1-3	CAISVGGQAGNTIYF
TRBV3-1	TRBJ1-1	CASSPPGENTEAFF
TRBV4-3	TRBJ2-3	CASSQGGRTDTQYF
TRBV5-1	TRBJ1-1	CASSLEREAFF
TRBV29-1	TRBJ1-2	CSVDPGANYGYTF
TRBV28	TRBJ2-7	CASRATGDEQYF
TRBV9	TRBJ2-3	CASSVAPLAGDVDTQYF
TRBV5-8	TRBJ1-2	CASSLYTGGLVGYTF
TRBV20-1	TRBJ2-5	CSARGLYPAQETQYF
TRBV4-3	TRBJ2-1	CASSLGTSGRTDEQFF
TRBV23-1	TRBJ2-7	CASSYTKTAVKTPYEQYF
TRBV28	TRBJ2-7	CASSLGGTGKGKQYF
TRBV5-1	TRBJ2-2	CASSSQALTTNTGELFF
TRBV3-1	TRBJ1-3	CASSQGRVSGNTIYF
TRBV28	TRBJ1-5	CASITPGGWGQPQHF
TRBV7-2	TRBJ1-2	CASSLAPGVNYGYTF
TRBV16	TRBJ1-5	CASSRLGGQPQHF
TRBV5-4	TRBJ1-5	CASSLDGVNSNQPQHF
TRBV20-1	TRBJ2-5	CSATRAPSETQYF
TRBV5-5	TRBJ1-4	CASSLGTGGPTNEKLFF
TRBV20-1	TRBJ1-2	CSATPIAANYGYTF
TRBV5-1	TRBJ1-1	CASSSRGETEAFF
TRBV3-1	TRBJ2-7	CASSQDLGAGGRAYEQYF
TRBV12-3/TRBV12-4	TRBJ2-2	CASTHIALGVSNTGELFF
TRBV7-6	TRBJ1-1	CASSLVGMNTEAFF
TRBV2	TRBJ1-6	CASLLGEGSPLHF